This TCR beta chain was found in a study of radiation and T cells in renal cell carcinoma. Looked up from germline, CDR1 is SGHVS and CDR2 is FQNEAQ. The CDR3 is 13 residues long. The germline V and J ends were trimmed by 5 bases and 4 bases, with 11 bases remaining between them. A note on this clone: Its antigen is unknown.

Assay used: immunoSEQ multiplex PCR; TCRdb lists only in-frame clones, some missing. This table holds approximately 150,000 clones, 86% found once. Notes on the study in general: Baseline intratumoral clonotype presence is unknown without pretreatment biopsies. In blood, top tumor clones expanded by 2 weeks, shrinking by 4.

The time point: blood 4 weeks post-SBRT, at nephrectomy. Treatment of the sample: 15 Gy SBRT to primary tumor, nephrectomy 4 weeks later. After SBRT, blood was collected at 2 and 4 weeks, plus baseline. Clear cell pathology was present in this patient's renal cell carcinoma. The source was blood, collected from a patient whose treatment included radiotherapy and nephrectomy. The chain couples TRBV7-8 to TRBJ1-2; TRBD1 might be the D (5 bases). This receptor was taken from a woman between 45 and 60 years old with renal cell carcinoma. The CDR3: CASSPRGSYGYTF. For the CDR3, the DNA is TGTGCCAGCAGCCCTAGGGGCAGCTATGGCTACACCTTC.